This TCR beta chain was sequenced for a study of shared clonotypes between healthy human individuals. Replicate PCRs from sorted subsets contained around 190 ng DNA, which is 30,000 to 35,000 T cell genomes. As originally analysed: Because ImmunoSEQ provided only junction sequences with no quality scores, the filtering differed. TCRdb's copy holds only in-frame clones and misses some; the assay was immunoSEQ multiplex PCR. That table supplies the V and J calls and clone size; D and trimming were determined from the DNA. The sample carries roughly 700,000 clones, about 92% recorded once. Trimming shortened V by 6 bases and J by 6 bases, and 11 bases separated the two germline ends. The CDR3 is 11 amino acids. Germline V gene lookup returns CDR1 DFQATT and CDR2 SNEGSKA (reference sequence).

This clonotype was obtained from a young man in good health. Some clones in this sample may be carry-over from other donors' samples. Sequenced input: memory CD8+ T cells from PBMCs. Described subset: CD45RO+ cells pooled with CCR7-negative TemRA cells. The V gene is TRBV20-1, the J gene TRBJ1-1; D ambiguous. CDR3 residues: CSARVSPEAFF. The CDR3 DNA reads TGCAGTGCCCGAGTGAGCCCTGAAGCTTTCTTT.